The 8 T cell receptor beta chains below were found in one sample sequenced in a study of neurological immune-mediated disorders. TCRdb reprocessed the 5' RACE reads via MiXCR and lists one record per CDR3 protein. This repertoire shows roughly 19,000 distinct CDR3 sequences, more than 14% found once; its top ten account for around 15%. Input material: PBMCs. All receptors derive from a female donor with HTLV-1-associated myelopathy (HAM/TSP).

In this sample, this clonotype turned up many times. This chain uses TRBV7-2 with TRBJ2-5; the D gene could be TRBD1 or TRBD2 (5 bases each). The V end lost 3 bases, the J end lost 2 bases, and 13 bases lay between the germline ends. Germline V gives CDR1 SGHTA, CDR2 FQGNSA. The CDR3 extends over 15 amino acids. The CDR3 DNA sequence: TGTGCCAGCAGCTTGGGACGCCAGAAACAAGAGACCCAGTACTTC. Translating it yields CASSLGRQKQETQYF.

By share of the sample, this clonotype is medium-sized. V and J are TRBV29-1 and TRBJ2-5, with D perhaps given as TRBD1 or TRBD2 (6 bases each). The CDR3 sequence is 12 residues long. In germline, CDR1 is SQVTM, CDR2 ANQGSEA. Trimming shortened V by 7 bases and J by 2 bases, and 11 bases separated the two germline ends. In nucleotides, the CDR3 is TGCAGCGCTACAGGGAGGCAAGAGACCCAGTACTTC. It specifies CSATGRQETQYF. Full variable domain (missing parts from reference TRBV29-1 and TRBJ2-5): SAVISQKPSRDICQRGTSLTIQCQVDSQVTMMFWYRQQPGQSLTLIATANQGSEATYESGFVIDKFPISRPNLTFSTLTVSNMSPEDSSIYLCSATGRQETQYFGPGTRLLVL.

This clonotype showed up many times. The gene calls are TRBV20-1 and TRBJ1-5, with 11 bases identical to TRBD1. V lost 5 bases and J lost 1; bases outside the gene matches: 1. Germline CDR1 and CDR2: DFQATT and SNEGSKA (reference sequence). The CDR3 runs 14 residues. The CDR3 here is CSARTGGSNQPQHF. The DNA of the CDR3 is TGCAGTGCTCGGACAGGGGGCAGCAATCAGCCCCAGCATTTT.

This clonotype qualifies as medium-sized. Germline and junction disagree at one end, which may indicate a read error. CDR3 bases: TGCAGTGCTACAGGGAACACTGAAGATTTCTTT. This encodes CSATGNTEDFF. The chain is built from TRBV20-1 and TRBJ1-1, with D perhaps matching TRBD1 (5 bases). Germline assignment: CDR1 DFQATT and CDR2 SNEGSKA (reference sequence). The CDR3 covers 11 residues.

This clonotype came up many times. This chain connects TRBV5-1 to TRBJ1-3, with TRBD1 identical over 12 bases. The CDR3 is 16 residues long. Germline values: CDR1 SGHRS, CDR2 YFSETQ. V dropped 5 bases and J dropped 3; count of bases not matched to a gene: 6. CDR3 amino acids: CASRTGTGGVGNTIYF. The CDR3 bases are TGCGCCAGCAGAACCGGGACAGGGGGCGTTGGAAACACCATATATTTT.

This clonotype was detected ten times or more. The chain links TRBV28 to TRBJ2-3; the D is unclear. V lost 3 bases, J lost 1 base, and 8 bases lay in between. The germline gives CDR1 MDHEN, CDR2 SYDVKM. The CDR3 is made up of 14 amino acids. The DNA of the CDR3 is TGTGCCAGCAGTTTCTTGTCAGGCACAGATACGCAGTATTTT. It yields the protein CASSFLSGTDTQYF.

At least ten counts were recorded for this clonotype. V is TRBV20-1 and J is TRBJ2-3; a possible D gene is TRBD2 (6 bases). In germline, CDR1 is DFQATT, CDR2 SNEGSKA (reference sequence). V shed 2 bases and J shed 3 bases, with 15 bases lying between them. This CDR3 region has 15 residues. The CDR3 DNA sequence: TGCAGTGCTAGACCAAGACTAGTTGGGACAGATACGCAGTATTTT. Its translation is CSARPRLVGTDTQYF.

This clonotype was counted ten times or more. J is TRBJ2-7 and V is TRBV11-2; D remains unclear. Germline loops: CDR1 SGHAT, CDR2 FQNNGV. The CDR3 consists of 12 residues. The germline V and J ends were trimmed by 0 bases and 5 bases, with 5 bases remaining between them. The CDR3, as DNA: TGTGCCAGCAGCTTAGACTCTGACGAGCAGTACTTC. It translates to CASSLDSDEQYF. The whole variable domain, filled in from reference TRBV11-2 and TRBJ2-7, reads EAGVAQSPRYKIIEKRQSVAFWCNPISGHATLYWYQQILGQGPKLLIQFQNNGVVDDSQLPKDRFSAERLKGVDSTLKIQPAKLEDSAVYLCASSLDSDEQYFGPGTRLTVT.